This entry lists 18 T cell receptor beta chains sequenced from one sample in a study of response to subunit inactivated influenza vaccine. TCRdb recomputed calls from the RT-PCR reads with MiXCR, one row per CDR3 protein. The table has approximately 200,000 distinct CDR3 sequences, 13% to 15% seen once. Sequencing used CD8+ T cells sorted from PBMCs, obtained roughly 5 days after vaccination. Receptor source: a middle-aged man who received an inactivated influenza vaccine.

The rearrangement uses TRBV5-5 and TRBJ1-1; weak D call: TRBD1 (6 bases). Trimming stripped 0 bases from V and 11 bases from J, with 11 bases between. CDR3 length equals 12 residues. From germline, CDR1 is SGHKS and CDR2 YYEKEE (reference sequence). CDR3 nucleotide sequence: TGTGCCAGCAGCTTGGGGGACACGAGGGCTTTCTTT. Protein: CASSLGDTRAFF. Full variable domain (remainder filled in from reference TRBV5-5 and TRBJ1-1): DAGVTQSPTHLIKTRGQQVTLRCSPISGHKSVSWYQQVLGQGPQFIFQYYEKEERGRGNFPDRFSARQFPNYSSELNVNALLLGDSALYLCASSLGDTRAFFGQGTRLTVV.

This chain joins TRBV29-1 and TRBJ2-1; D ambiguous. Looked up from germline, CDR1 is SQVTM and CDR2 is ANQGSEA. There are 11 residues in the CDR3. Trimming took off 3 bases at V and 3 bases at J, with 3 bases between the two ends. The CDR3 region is CSVDFYNEQFF. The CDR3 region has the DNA TGCAGCGTTGATTTCTACAATGAGCAGTTCTTC.

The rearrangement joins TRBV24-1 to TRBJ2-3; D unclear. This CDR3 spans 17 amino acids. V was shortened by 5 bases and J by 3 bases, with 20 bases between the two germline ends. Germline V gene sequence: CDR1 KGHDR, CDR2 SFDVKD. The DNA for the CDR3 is TGTGCCACCAGTGGAGAGAGGTTGAGGAGCTCTACAGATACGCAGTATTTT. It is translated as CATSGERLRSSTDTQYF.

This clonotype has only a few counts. The CDR3 here is CASSYSRHVGGFEQYF. The CDR3 DNA is TGTGCCAGCAGTTACTCCCGACACGTCGGTGGGTTCGAGCAGTACTTC. The chain has TRBV6-2 or TRBV6-3 and TRBJ2-7, with D unresolved. The CDR3 length is 16 residues. Trimming took off 0 bases at V and 6 bases at J, with 18 bases between the two ends. Germline V lookup: CDR1 MNHEY, CDR2 SVGEGT.

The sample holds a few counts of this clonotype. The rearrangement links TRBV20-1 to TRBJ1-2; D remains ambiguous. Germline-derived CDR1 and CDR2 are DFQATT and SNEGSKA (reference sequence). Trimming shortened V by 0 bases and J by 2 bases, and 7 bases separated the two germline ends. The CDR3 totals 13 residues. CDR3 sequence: CSARDTENYGYTF. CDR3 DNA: TGCAGTGCTAGAGATACAGAGAACTATGGCTACACCTTC.

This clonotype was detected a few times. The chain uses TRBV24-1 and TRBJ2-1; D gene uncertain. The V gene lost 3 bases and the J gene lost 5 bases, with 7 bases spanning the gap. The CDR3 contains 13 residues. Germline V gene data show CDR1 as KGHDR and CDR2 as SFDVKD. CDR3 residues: CATSDIYDNEQFF. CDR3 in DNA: TGTGCCACCAGTGATATCTACGACAATGAGCAGTTCTTC.

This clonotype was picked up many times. The CDR3 is CASSQGRAGEKLFF. Here the CDR3 DNA reads TGCGCCAGCAGCCAGGGTAGGGCTGGGGAAAAACTGTTTTTT. V is TRBV4-1 and J is TRBJ1-4; D gene unclear. The CDR3 extends over 14 amino acids. Germline CDR1 is MGHRA and CDR2 is YSYEKL. Trimming stripped 3 bases from V and 8 bases from J, with 13 bases between.

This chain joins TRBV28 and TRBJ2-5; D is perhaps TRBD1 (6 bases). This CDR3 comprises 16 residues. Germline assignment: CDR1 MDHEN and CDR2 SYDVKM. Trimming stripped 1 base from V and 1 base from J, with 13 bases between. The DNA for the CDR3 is TGTGCCAGCAGTTTATCGAGGACAGCTATCCAAGAGACCCAGTACTTC. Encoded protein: CASSLSRTAIQETQYF.

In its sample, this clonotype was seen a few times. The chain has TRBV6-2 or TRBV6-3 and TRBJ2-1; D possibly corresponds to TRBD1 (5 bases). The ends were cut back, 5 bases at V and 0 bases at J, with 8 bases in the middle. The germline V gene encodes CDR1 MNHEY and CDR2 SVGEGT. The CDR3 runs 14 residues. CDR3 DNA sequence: TGTGCCAGCAGTCGACAGATCTCCTACAATGAGCAGTTCTTC. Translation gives CASSRQISYNEQFF.

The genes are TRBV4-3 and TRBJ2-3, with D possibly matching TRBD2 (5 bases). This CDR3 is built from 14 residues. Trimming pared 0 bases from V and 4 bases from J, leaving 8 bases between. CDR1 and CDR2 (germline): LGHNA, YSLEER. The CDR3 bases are TGCGCCAGCAGCCAAGACGCGGGTTCAGATACGCAGTATTTT. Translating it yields CASSQDAGSDTQYF.

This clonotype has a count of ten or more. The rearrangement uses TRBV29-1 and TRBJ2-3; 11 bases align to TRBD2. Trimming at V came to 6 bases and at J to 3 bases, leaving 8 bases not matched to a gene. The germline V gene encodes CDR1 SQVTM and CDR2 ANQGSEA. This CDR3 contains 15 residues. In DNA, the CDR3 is TGCAGCGTGCTCGGACTAGCGGGCCGTACAGATACGCAGTATTTT. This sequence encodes CSVLGLAGRTDTQYF.

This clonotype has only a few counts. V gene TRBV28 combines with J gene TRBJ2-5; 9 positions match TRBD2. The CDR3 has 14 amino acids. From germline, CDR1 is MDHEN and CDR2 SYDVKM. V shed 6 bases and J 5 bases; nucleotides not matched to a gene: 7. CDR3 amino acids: CASRGLARGETQYF. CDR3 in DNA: TGTGCCAGCAGGGGACTAGCAAGGGGGGAGACCCAGTACTTC.

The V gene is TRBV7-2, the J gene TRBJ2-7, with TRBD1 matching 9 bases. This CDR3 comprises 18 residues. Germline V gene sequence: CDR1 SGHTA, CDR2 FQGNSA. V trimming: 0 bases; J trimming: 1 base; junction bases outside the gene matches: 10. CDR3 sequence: CASSLAAFRDRVSYEQYF. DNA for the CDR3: TGTGCCAGCAGCTTAGCGGCCTTCCGGGACAGGGTTTCCTACGAGCAGTACTTC.

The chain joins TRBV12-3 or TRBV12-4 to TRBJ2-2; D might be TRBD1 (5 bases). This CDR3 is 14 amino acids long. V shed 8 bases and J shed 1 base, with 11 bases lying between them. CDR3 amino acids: CASRLGQNTGELFF. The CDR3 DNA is TGTGCCAGCCGCCTGGGGCAGAACACCGGGGAGCTGTTTTTT.

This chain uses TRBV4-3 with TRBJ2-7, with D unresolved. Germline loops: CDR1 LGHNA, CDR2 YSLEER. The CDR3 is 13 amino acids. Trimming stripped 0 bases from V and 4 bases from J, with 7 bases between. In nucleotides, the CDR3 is TGCGCCAGCAGCCAAGACCCCACATACGAGCAGTACTTC. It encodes CASSQDPTYEQYF.

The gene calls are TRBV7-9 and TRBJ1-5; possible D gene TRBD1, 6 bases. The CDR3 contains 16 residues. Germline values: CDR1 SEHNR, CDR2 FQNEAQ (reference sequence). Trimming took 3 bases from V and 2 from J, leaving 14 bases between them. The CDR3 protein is CASSLATGFGNQPQHF. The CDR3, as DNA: TGTGCCAGCAGCTTGGCAACAGGGTTCGGCAATCAGCCCCAGCATTTT.

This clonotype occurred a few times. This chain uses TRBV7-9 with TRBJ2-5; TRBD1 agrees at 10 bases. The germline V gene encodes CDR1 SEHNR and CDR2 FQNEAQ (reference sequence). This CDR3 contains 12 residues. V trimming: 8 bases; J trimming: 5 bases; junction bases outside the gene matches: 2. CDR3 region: CASGTGVETQYF. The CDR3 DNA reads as TGTGCCAGCGGGACAGGGGTTGAGACCCAGTACTTC. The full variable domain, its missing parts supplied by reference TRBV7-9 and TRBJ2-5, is DTGVSQNPRHKITKRGQNVTFRCDPISEHNRLYWYRQTLGQGPEFLTYFQNEAQLEKSRLLSDRFSAERPKGSFSTLEIQRTEQGDSAMYLCASGTGVETQYFGPGTRLLVL.

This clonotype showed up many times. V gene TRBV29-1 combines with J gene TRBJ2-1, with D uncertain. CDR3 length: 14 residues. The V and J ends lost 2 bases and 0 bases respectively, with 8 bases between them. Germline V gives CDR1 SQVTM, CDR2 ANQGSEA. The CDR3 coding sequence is TGCAGCGTTGAAACCGGTAGCTCCTACAATGAGCAGTTCTTC. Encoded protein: CSVETGSSYNEQFF.